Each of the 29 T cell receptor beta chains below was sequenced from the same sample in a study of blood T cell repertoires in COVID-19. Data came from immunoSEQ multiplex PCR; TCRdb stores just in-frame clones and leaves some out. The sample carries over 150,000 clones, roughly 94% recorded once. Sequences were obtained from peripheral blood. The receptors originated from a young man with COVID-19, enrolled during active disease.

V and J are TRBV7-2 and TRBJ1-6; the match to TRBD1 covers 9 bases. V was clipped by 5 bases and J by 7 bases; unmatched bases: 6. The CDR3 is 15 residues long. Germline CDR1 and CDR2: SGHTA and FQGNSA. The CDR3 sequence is CASSPGTGSNSPLHF. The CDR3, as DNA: TGTGCCAGCAGCCCCGGGACAGGGTCAAATTCACCCCTCCACTTT.

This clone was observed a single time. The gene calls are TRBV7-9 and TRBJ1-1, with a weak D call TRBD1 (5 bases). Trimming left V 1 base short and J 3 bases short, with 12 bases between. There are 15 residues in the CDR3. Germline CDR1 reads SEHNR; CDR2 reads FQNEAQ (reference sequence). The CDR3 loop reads CASSLGFQGYTEAFF. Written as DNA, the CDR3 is TGTGCCAGCAGCTTAGGGTTTCAGGGCTACACTGAAGCTTTCTTT.

The CDR3 region has the DNA TGCGCCAGCAGCTTGGATGGGGCGCGAGAGACCCAGTACTTC. Amino acid sequence: CASSLDGARETQYF. The chain links TRBV5-1 to TRBJ2-5, with D maybe TRBD1 (5 bases). V was clipped by 0 bases and J by 4 bases, with 10 bases between them. This CDR3 is built from 14 residues. Looked up from germline, CDR1 is SGHRS and CDR2 is YFSETQ.

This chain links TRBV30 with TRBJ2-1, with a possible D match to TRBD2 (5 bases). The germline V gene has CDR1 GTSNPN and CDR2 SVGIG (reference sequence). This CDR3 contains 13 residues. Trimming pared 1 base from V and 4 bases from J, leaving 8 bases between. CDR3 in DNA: TGTGCCTGGAGTGGCACGGGATACAATGAGCAGTTCTTC. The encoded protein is CAWSGTGYNEQFF.

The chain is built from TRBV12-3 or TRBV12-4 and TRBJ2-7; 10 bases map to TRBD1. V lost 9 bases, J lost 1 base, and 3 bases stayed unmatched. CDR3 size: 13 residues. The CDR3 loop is CASRTGGSYEQYF. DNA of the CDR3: TGTGCCAGTCGGACAGGGGGGTCCTACGAGCAGTACTTC.

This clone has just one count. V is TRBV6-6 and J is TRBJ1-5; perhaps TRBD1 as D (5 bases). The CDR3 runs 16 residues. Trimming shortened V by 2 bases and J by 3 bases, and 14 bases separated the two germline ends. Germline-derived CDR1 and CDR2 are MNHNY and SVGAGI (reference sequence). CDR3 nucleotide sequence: TGTGCCAGCAGTTACCCGGTAGGACAATCCAATCAGCCCCAGCATTTT. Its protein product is CASSYPVGQSNQPQHF.

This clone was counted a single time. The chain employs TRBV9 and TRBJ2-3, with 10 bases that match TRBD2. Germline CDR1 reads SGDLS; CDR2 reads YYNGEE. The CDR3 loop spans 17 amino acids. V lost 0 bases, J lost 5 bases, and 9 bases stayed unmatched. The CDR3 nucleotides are TGTGCCAGCAGCGTAGCAGCGGGGGGGCCTCGGGGAGATACGCAGTATTTT. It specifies CASSVAAGGPRGDTQYF.

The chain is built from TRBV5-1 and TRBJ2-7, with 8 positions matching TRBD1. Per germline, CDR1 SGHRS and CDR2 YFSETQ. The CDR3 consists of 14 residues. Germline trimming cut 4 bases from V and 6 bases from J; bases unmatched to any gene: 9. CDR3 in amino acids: CASSPGTGWGEQYF. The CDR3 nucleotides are TGCGCCAGCAGCCCCGGGACAGGCTGGGGCGAGCAGTACTTC. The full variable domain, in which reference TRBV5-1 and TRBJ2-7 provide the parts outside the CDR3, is KAGVTQTPRYLIKTRGQQVTLSCSPISGHRSVSWYQQTPGQGLQFLFEYFSETQRNKGNFPGRFSGRQFSNSRSEMNVSTLELGDSALYLCASSPGTGWGEQYFGPGTRLTVT.

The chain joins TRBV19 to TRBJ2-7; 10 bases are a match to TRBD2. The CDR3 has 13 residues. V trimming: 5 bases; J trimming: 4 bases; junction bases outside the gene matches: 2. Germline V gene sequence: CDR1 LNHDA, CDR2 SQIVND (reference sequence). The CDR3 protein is CASSSSGGYEQYF. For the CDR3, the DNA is TGTGCCAGTAGTTCTAGCGGGGGTTACGAGCAGTACTTC.

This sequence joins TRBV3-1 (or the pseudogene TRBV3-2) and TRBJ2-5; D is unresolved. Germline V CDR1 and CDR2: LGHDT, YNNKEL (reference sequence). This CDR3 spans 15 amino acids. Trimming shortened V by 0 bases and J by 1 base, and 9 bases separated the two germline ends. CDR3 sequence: CASSQDKIAQETQYF. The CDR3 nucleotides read TGTGCCAGCAGCCAAGATAAAATAGCCCAAGAGACCCAGTACTTC.

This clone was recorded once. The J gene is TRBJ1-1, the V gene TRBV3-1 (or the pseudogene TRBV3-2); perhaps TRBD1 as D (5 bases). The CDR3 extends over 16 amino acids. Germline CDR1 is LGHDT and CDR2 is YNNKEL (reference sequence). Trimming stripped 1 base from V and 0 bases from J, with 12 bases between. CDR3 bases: TGTGCCAGCAGCCAAGCTTCGGGGGGGATGAACACTGAAGCTTTCTTT. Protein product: CASSQASGGMNTEAFF.

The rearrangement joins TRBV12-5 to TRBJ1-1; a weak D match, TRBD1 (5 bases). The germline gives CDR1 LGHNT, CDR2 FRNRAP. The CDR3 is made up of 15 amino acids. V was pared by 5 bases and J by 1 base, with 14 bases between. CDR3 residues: CASGPEPGKNTEAFF. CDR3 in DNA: TGTGCTAGTGGTCCAGAACCAGGGAAGAACACTGAAGCTTTCTTT.

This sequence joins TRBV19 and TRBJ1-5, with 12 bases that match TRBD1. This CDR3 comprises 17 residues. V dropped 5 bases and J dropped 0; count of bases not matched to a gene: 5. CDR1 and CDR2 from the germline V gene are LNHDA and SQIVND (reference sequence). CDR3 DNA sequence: TGTGCCAGTAGTGCCGGGACAGGGGGCTATAGCAATCAGCCCCAGCATTTT. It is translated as CASSAGTGGYSNQPQHF.

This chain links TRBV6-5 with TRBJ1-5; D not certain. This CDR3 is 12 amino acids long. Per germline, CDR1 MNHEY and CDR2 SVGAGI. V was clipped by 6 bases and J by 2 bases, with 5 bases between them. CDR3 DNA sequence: TGTGCCAGCAGGGGCGGCAATCAGCCCCAGCATTTT. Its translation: CASRGGNQPQHF.

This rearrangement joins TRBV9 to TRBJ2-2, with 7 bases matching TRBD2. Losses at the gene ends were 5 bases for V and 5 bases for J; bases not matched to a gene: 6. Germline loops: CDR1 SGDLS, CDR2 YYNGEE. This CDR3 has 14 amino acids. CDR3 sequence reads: CASRRGGETGELFF. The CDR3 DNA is TGTGCCAGCAGAAGGGGAGGGGAAACCGGGGAGCTGTTTTTT.

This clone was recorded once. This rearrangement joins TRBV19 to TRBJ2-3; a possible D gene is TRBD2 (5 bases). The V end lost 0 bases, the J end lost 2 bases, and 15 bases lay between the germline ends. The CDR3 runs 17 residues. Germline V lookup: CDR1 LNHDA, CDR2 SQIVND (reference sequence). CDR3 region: CASSIDAGLINTDTQYF. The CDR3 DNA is TGTGCCAGTAGTATAGATGCCGGACTCATAAACACAGATACGCAGTATTTT.

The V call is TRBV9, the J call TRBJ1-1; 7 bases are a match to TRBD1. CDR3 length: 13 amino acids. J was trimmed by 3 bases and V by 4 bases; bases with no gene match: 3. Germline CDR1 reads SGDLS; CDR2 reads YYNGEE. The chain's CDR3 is CASSPGTDTEAFF. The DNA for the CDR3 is TGTGCCAGCAGCCCCGGGACAGACACTGAAGCTTTCTTT.

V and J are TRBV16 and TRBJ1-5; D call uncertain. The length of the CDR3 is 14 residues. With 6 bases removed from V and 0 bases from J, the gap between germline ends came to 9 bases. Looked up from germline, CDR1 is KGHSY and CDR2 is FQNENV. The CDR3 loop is CASRPGYSNQPQHF. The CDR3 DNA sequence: TGTGCCAGCAGACCCGGTTATAGCAATCAGCCCCAGCATTTT.

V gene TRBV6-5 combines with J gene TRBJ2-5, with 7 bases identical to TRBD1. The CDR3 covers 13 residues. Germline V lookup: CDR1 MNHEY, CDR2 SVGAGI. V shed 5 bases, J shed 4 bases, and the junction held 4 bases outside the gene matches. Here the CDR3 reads CASSLNRGETQYF. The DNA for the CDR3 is TGTGCCAGCAGTCTCAACAGGGGAGAGACCCAGTACTTC.

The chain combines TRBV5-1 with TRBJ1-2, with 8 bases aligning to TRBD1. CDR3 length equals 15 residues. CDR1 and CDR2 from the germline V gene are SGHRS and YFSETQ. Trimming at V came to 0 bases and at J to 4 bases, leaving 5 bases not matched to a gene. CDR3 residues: CASSLVGQGSYGYTF. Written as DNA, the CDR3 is TGCGCCAGCAGCTTGGTCGGACAGGGTAGCTATGGCTACACCTTC.

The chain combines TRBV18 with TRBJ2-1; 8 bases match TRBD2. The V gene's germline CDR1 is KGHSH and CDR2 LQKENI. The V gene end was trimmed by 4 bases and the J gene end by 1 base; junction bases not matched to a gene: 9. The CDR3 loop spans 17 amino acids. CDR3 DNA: TGTGCCAGCTCACAGTCGATAGCGGGAAGATCCTACAATGAGCAGTTCTTC. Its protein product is CASSQSIAGRSYNEQFF.

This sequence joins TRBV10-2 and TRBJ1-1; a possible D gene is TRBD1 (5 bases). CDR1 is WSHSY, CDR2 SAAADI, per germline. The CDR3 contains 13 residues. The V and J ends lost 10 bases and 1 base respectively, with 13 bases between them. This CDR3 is CATKGIENTEAFF. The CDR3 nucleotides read TGCGCCACTAAGGGGATAGAGAACACTGAAGCTTTCTTT.

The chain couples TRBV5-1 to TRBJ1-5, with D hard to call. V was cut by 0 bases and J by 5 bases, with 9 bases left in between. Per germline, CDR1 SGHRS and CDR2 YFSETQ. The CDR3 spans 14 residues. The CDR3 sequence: CASSLAGNDQPQHF. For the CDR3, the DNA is TGCGCCAGCAGCTTGGCCGGGAACGATCAGCCCCAGCATTTT.

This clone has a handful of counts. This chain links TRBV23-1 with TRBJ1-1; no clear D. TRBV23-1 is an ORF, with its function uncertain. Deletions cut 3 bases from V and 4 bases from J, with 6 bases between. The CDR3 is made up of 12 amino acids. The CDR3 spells CASSQARTEAFF. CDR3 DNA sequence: TGCGCCAGCAGTCAGGCCCGCACTGAAGCTTTCTTT.

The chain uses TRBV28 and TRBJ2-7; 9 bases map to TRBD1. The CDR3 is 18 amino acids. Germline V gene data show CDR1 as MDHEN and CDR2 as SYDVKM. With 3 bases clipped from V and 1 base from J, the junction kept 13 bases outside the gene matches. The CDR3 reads CASSLLTGGRSLSYEQYF. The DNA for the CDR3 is TGTGCCAGCAGTTTGTTGACAGGGGGGCGATCCCTTTCCTACGAGCAGTACTTC.

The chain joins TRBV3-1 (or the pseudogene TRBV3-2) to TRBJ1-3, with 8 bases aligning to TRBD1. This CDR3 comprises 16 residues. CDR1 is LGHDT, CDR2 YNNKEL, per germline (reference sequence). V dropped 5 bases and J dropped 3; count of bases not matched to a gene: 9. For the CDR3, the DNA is TGTGCCAGCAGCGCGGGGGCAGGGGGCCTTGGAAACACCATATATTTT. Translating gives CASSAGAGGLGNTIYF.

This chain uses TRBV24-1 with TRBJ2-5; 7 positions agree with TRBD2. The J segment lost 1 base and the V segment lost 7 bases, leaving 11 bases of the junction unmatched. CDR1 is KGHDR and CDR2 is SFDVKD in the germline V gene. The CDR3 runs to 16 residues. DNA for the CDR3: TGTGCCACCAGCTCCTCGATCGGGGGGAGCCAAGAGACCCAGTACTTC. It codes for CATSSSIGGSQETQYF.

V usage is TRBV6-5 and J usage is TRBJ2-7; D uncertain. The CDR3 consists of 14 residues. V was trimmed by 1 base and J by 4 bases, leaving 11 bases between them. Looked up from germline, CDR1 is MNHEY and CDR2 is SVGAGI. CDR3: CASSYLESRYEQYF. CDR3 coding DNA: TGTGCCAGCAGTTACTTAGAGTCGAGATACGAGCAGTACTTC.

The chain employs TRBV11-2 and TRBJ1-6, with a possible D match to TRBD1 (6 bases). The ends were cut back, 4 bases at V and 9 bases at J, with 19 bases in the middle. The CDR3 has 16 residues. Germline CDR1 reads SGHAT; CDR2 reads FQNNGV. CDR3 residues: CASSWVGGAPGSPLHF. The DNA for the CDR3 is TGTGCCAGCAGCTGGGTTGGGGGGGCGCCGGGTTCACCCCTCCACTTT.